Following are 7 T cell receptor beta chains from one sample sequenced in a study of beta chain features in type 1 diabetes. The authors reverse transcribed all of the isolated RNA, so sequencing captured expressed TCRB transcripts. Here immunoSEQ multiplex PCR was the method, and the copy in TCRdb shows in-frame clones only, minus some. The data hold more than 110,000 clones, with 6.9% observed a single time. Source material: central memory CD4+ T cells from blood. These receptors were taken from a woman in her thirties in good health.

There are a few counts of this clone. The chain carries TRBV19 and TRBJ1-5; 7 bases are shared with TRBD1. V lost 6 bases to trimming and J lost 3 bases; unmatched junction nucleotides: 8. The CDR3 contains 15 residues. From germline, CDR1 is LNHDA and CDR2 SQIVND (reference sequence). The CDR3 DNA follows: TGTGCCAGTAGGGGCTTAGGGACAGACAATCAGCCCCAGCATTTT. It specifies CASRGLGTDNQPQHF.

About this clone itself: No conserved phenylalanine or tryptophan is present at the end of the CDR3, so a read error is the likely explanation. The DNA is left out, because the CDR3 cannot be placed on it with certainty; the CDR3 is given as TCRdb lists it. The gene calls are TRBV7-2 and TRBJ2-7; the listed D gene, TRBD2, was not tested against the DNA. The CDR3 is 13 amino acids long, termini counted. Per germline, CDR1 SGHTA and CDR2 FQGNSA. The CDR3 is CASSLVGSGRQSL.

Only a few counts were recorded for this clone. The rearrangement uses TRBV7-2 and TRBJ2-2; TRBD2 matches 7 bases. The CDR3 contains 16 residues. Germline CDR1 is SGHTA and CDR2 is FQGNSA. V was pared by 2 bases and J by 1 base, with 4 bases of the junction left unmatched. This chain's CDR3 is CASSLNPGGNTGELFF. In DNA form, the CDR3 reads TGTGCCAGCAGCTTAAATCCGGGAGGGAACACCGGGGAGCTGTTTTTT.

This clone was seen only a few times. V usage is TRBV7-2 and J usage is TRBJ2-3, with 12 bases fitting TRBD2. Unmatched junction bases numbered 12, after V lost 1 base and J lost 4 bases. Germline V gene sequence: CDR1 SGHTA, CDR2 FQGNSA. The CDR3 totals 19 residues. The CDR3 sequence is CASSLVETSGRRRPDTQYF. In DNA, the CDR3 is TGTGCCAGCAGCTTAGTCGAGACTAGCGGGAGAAGGAGGCCAGATACGCAGTATTTT.

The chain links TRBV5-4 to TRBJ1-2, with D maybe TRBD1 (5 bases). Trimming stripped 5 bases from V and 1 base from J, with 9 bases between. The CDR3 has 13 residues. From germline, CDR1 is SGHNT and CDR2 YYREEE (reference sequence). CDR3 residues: CASSPGNNYGYTF. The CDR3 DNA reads TGTGCCAGCAGTCCAGGGAATAACTATGGCTACACCTTC.

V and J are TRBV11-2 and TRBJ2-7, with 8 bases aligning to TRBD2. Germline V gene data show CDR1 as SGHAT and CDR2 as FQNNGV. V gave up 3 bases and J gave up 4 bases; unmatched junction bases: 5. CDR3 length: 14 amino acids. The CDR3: CASSFRAGEYEQYF. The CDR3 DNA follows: TGTGCCAGCAGCTTTCGAGCGGGAGAATACGAGCAGTACTTC.

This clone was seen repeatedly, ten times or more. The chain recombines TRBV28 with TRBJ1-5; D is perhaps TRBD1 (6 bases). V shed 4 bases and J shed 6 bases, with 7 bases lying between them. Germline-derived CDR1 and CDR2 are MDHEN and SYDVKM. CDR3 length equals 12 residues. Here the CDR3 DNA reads TGTGCCAGCAGTTCAGGGGTTCAGCCCCAGCATTTT. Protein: CASSSGVQPQHF.